These T cell receptor beta chains were read from a single sample in a study of blood T cell repertoires in COVID-19. Some clones are missing from TCRdb's copy, which holds only in-frame ones; the method was immunoSEQ multiplex PCR. The sample yields some 300,000 clones, 70% to 90% seen once. The sequencing sample was made of PBMCs or T cells enriched from blood (not recorded which). The receptors shown here come from a woman aged 55-69 years in a cohort exposed to, infected with or recovered from COVID-19 (not recorded which). The CDR3 runs from the conserved cysteine through the conserved F or W. A D gene is named only where the DNA matches it firmly. Clone size appears in some rows only: once, few, many, or a class for an expanded clone.

CDR3aa,CDR3nt,abundance,j_gene,v_gene,d_gene
CASSQGFASAGETQYF,TGTGCCAGCAGCCAAGGGTTCGCCTCAGCGGGAGAGACCCAGTACTTC,-,TRBJ2-5,TRBV3-1/TRBV3-2,-
CASRGGQGAYEQYF,TGTGCCAGCAGGGGGGGACAGGGAGCCTACGAGCAGTACTTC,-,TRBJ2-7,TRBV6-5,TRBD1
CASRVQGADYGYTF,TGTGCCAGCAGGGTCCAGGGGGCCGACTATGGCTACACCTTC,-,TRBJ1-2,TRBV28,TRBD1
CASSDEGPWYF,TGTGCCAGCAGTGATGAGGGCCCCTGGTACTTC,-,TRBJ2-4,TRBV2,-
CASSSSTGKVFDGYTF,TGTGCCAGCAGTTCATCAACAGGGAAGGTTTTCGATGGCTACACCTTC,-,TRBJ1-2,TRBV6-2/TRBV6-3,-
CASNKGGGTEAFF,TGTGCCAGCAATAAAGGGGGTGGAACTGAAGCTTTCTTT,-,TRBJ1-1,TRBV12-3/TRBV12-4,-
CASSFGTGSEAFF,TGCGCCAGCAGCTTCGGGACAGGTAGTGAAGCTTTCTTT,-,TRBJ1-1,TRBV5-1,TRBD1
CASRQRTGAGSQPQHF,TGTGCCAGCAGACAACGTACAGGGGCTGGGAGTCAGCCCCAGCATTTT,few,TRBJ1-5,TRBV2,TRBD1
CASSLGQVTNEKLFF,TGTGCCAGCAGCTTAGGACAGGTGACTAATGAAAAACTGTTTTTT,-,TRBJ1-4,TRBV11-3,-
CASSTPTDRASTDTQYF,TGTGCCAGCAGTACCCCTACAGACAGGGCCAGCACAGATACGCAGTATTTT,-,TRBJ2-3,TRBV27,TRBD1
CASSDYSGQETQYF,TGTGCCAGCAGCGACTATAGCGGGCAAGAGACCCAGTACTTC,few,TRBJ2-5,TRBV7-2,TRBD2
CASSQAGVGVEQYF,TGTGCCAGCAGCCAAGCGGGGGTTGGAGTTGAGCAGTACTTC,-,TRBJ2-7,TRBV3-1/TRBV3-2,-
CASSLTGANYGYTF,TGTGCCAGCAGCCTGACAGGGGCTAACTATGGCTACACCTTC,-,TRBJ1-2,TRBV7-9,TRBD1
CASSSPRLAGEYEQYF,TGTGCCAGCAGCTCACCTAGACTAGCGGGAGAGTACGAGCAGTACTTC,-,TRBJ2-7,TRBV11-2,TRBD2
CASSTLQESNTEAFF,TGTGCCAGCAGCACATTACAGGAATCGAACACTGAAGCTTTCTTT,-,TRBJ1-1,TRBV7-9,-
CASSVLERAYEQYF,TGTGCCAGCAGCGTATTGGAGCGGGCCTACGAGCAGTACTTC,few,TRBJ2-7,TRBV9,-
CASSLIGLQETQYF,TGTGCCAGCAGTTTAATAGGACTCCAAGAGACCCAGTACTTC,-,TRBJ2-5,TRBV27,-
CASSQDTSSYNEQFF,TGTGCCAGCAGCCAAGATACCAGCTCCTACAATGAGCAGTTCTTC,-,TRBJ2-1,TRBV3-1/TRBV3-2,-
CASSPNRETEAFF,TGTGCCAGCAGCCCTAACAGGGAAACTGAAGCTTTCTTT,-,TRBJ1-1,TRBV27,-
CASNRLAGGTQYF,TGTGCCAGCAATAGACTAGCGGGAGGCACGCAGTATTTT,-,TRBJ2-3,TRBV27,TRBD2
CASSPGQGNEKLFF,TGCGCCAGCAGCCCGGGACAGGGTAATGAAAAACTGTTTTTT,-,TRBJ1-4,TRBV5-1,TRBD1
CASRPFTSGIYNEQFF,TGTGCCAGCAGACCCTTTACTAGCGGGATCTACAATGAGCAGTTCTTC,-,TRBJ2-1,TRBV7-9,TRBD2
CASREREASDTQYF,TGTGCCAGCAGGGAGCGGGAGGCCTCAGATACGCAGTATTTT,-,TRBJ2-3,TRBV7-3,TRBD2
CASSLTSGNNFYEQYF,TGTGCCAGCAGCTTGACTAGCGGGAATAATTTCTACGAGCAGTACTTC,many,TRBJ2-7,TRBV5-4,TRBD2
CASSGAGSYNEQFF,TGTGCCAGCAGCGGTGCGGGATCCTACAATGAGCAGTTCTTC,-,TRBJ2-1,TRBV9,-
CASSSSGLTSSEQFF,TGTGCCAGCAGCTCAAGCGGGCTAACAAGTTCAGAGCAGTTCTTC,-,TRBJ2-1,TRBV5-4,-
CASSRRQGPHSKHF,TGTGCCAGCAGTCGACGACAGGGCCCCCATAGCAAGCATTTT,-,TRBJ1-5,TRBV28,TRBD1
CASRTTDSYEQYF,TGTGCCAGCCGGACGACAGATTCCTACGAGCAGTACTTC,-,TRBJ2-7,TRBV4-2,-
CASSLFRADSPLHF,TGTGCCAGCAGTTTATTCAGGGCGGATTCACCCCTCCACTTT,-,TRBJ1-6,TRBV27,-
CASSRGAPANEKLFF,TGTGCCAGCAGCAGGGGGGCTCCGGCTAATGAAAAACTGTTTTTT,-,TRBJ1-4,TRBV2,TRBD1
CASSLSTANTEAFF,TGTGCCAGCAGCTTAAGTACAGCAAACACTGAAGCTTTCTTT,-,TRBJ1-1,TRBV7-3,-